Shown below are 24 T cell receptor beta chains from a single sample sequenced in a study of blood T cell repertoires in COVID-19. Assay: immunoSEQ multiplex PCR; the TCRdb copy retains only in-frame clones and omits some. This table has roughly 190,000 clones, 94% appearing once. The specimen was peripheral blood. All receptors derive from a man in his thirties or forties with COVID-19, enrolled during active disease.

The J gene is TRBJ2-2, the V gene TRBV24-1, with a tentative D call TRBD1 (6 bases). Per the germline V gene, CDR1 is KGHDR and CDR2 is SFDVKD. The CDR3 is 19 amino acids. V gave up 2 bases and J gave up 5 bases, with 23 bases separating them. In DNA, the CDR3 is TGTGCCACCAGTGATTACCCCGCCGGAACAGGGTCGAGTACCGGGGAGCTGTTTTTT. Its protein is CATSDYPAGTGSSTGELFF.

This chain links TRBV7-3 with TRBJ2-5, with a possible D match to TRBD1 (6 bases). This CDR3 contains 14 residues. The V gene's germline CDR1 is SGHTA and CDR2 FQGTGA. V was cut by 5 bases and J by 3 bases, with 13 bases left in between. This CDR3 reads CASSPNGQKETQYF. The DNA of the CDR3 is TGTGCCAGCAGCCCGAACGGACAGAAAGAGACCCAGTACTTC.

This chain links TRBV6-2 or TRBV6-3 with TRBJ2-2; 12 nucleotides align to TRBD2. V lost 6 bases to trimming and J lost 6 bases; unmatched junction nucleotides: 8. This CDR3 has 16 residues. Germline V lookup: CDR1 MNHEY, CDR2 SVGEGT. The CDR3, as DNA: TGTGCCAGCAGCCAACCTAGCGGGGGGGCCTCCGGGGAGCTGTTTTTT. This codes for CASSQPSGGASGELFF.

This clone was recorded once. This chain links TRBV19 with TRBJ1-2; D is perhaps TRBD1 (5 bases). V gave up 3 bases and J gave up 8 bases, with 13 bases separating them. Per germline, CDR1 LNHDA and CDR2 SQIVND (reference sequence). This CDR3 has 13 amino acids. CDR3 region: CASSILQGSGYTF. Written as DNA, the CDR3 is TGTGCCAGTAGTATTCTGCAGGGTAGCGGCTACACCTTC.

The CDR3 region is CASSLVGETQYF. The CDR3 coding sequence is TGTGCCAGCAGCTTGGTGGGCGAGACCCAGTACTTC. V is TRBV5-4 and J is TRBJ2-5; D not resolved. V was cut by 0 bases and J by 5 bases, with 5 bases left in between. Germline loops: CDR1 SGHNT, CDR2 YYREEE (reference sequence). There are 12 residues in the CDR3.

This chain links TRBV12-3 or TRBV12-4 with TRBJ1-2; possibly TRBD1 for D (5 bases). V was clipped by 1 base and J by 6 bases, with 9 bases between them. This CDR3 has 13 amino acids. CDR3 coding DNA: TGTGCCAGCAGTTTAGGCAGGGTGGATGGCTACACCTTC. Translation: CASSLGRVDGYTF.

The chain links TRBV7-9 to TRBJ2-7; D possibly corresponds to TRBD2 (5 bases). From germline, CDR1 is SEHNR and CDR2 FQNEAQ (reference sequence). The CDR3 totals 12 residues. Trimming cost V 5 bases and J 3 bases, with 8 bases left between them. CDR3 region: CASSPDYYEQYF. The CDR3 coding sequence is TGTGCCAGCAGCCCCGACTACTACGAGCAGTACTTC.

V usage is TRBV7-3 and J usage is TRBJ1-1; weak D call: TRBD1 (6 bases). CDR1 SGHTA and CDR2 FQGTGA come from the germline V gene. The germline V and J ends were trimmed by 2 bases and 6 bases, with 13 bases remaining between them. CDR3 length equals 14 residues. For the CDR3, the DNA is TGTGCCAGCAGCTTAGGGGACACCGCCGCTGAAGCTTTCTTT. It encodes CASSLGDTAAEAFF.

This rearrangement joins TRBV19 to TRBJ2-3, with TRBD2 matching over 13 bases. V shed 5 bases, J shed 6 bases, and the junction held 8 bases outside the gene matches. Germline CDR1 and CDR2: LNHDA and SQIVND (reference sequence). CDR3 length: 16 residues. The CDR3 reads CASSLMTSGGSDTQYF. The CDR3 DNA is TGTGCCAGTAGTTTGATGACTAGCGGGGGGTCTGATACGCAGTATTTT.

This chain uses TRBV29-1 with TRBJ1-1, with a weak D call TRBD1 (6 bases). CDR1 is SQVTM and CDR2 is ANQGSEA in the germline V gene. The length of the CDR3 is 14 residues. Between the trimmed V and J ends, which lost 0 bases and 7 bases, there was a span of 15 bases. The CDR3: CSVEDPRGADEAFF. In DNA, the CDR3 is TGCAGCGTTGAAGACCCTCGGGGGGCGGATGAAGCTTTCTTT.

This rearrangement joins TRBV23-1 to TRBJ1-5; unclear D gene. Being an ORF, TRBV23-1 has a function that is uncertain. The V gene lost 3 bases and the J gene lost 6 bases, with 9 bases spanning the gap. The length of the CDR3 is 13 residues. Written as DNA, the CDR3 is TGCGCCAGCAGTCAGGAGGTGGGTCAGCCCCAGCATTTT. It codes for CASSQEVGQPQHF.

The genes are TRBV18 and TRBJ1-3; 12 bases line up with TRBD1. V trimming: 3 bases; J trimming: 0 bases; junction bases outside the gene matches: 6. Looked up from germline, CDR1 is KGHSH and CDR2 is LQKENI. The CDR3 runs to 18 residues. For the CDR3, the DNA is TGTGCCAGCTCACCTCGGGACAGGGGGCTGAGCTCTGGAAACACCATATATTTT. Protein product: CASSPRDRGLSSGNTIYF.

This chain connects TRBV5-1 to TRBJ1-4; TRBD1 matches 9 bases. CDR1 and CDR2 from the germline V gene are SGHRS and YFSETQ. The length of the CDR3 is 18 residues. V gave up 0 bases and J gave up 0 bases; unmatched junction bases: 6. The CDR3 DNA reads TGCGCCAGCAGCTTGGGGGACAGGGACCTTGCAACTAATGAAAAACTGTTTTTT. Translating gives CASSLGDRDLATNEKLFF.

The chain joins TRBV5-6 to TRBJ1-6; TRBD1 matches at 7 bases. V was pared by 0 bases and J by 9 bases, with 3 bases of the junction left unmatched. This CDR3 has 14 amino acids. Germline CDR1 SGHDT, CDR2 YYEEEE. The CDR3 protein is CASSLDRGTSPLHF. The CDR3 DNA sequence: TGTGCCAGCAGCTTGGACAGGGGAACTTCACCCCTCCACTTT.

This clone was picked up one time. The gene calls are TRBV5-4 and TRBJ2-3, with TRBD2 matching over 7 bases. J gave up 2 bases and V 2 bases, and 2 bases lay outside the gene matches. This CDR3 is 14 amino acids long. Germline-derived CDR1 and CDR2 are SGHNT and YYREEE (reference sequence). The CDR3 sequence is CASSLRLATDTQYF. The CDR3 nucleotides are TGTGCCAGCAGCTTAAGACTAGCCACAGATACGCAGTATTTT.

The gene calls are TRBV11-2 and TRBJ1-2; 8 bases line up with TRBD1. The germline V gene has CDR1 SGHAT and CDR2 FQNNGV. The CDR3 is 15 residues long. J lost 9 bases, V lost 6 bases, and 15 bases had no gene match. The CDR3 sequence is CASRPAMDRDWSYTF. The CDR3 DNA is TGTGCCAGCAGACCAGCGATGGACAGGGATTGGAGCTACACCTTC.

V is TRBV3-1 (or the pseudogene TRBV3-2) and J is TRBJ1-6; D is uncertain. Trimming pared 1 base from V and 14 bases from J, leaving 21 bases between. CDR1 is LGHDT and CDR2 is YNNKEL in the germline V gene (reference sequence). The CDR3 runs 16 residues. CDR3 DNA sequence: TGTGCCAGCAGCCAAGTCTGGACTGCCCAGATAGAAACCCTCCACTTT. Translated: CASSQVWTAQIETLHF.

The chain carries TRBV30 and TRBJ1-1; no clear D gene. The CDR3 spans 14 residues. Trimming removed 3 bases from V and 6 bases from J, with 17 bases in between. Germline loops: CDR1 GTSNPN, CDR2 SVGIG (reference sequence). DNA for the CDR3: TGTGCCTGGAGGCCCCCCGGGGTTTTGGCTGAAGCTTTCTTT. Amino acids: CAWRPPGVLAEAFF.

The rearrangement uses TRBV19 and TRBJ1-5, with D possibly TRBD1 on 6 matching bases. Deletions cut 5 bases from V and 0 bases from J, with 8 bases between. Germline assignment: CDR1 LNHDA and CDR2 SQIVND (reference sequence). The CDR3 extends over 14 amino acids. CDR3 coding DNA: TGTGCCAGTAGTCCACAGGGTAGCAATCAGCCCCAGCATTTT. Translation gives CASSPQGSNQPQHF.

The chain uses TRBV6-5 and TRBJ1-5; tentatively, D is TRBD1 (6 bases). CDR3 length: 13 amino acids. V shed 10 bases and J shed 6 bases, with 16 bases lying between them. Looked up from germline, CDR1 is MNHEY and CDR2 is SVGAGI. This CDR3 reads CATYWDISQPQHF. The CDR3 region has the DNA TGTGCCACCTATTGGGACATCTCTCAGCCCCAGCATTTT.

The V call is TRBV7-9, the J call TRBJ2-1, with D unclear. Germline assignment: CDR1 SEHNR and CDR2 FQNEAQ (reference sequence). This CDR3 comprises 17 residues. Trimming shortened V by 1 base and J by 0 bases, and 13 bases separated the two germline ends. The CDR3 spells CASSLEAASGSYNEQFF. The CDR3 region has the DNA TGTGCCAGCAGCTTAGAGGCGGCTAGTGGCTCCTACAATGAGCAGTTCTTC.

This chain links TRBV6-6 with TRBJ2-2, with 8 positions matching TRBD2. Trimming removed 7 bases from V and 5 bases from J; junction bases left unmatched: 6. This CDR3 contains 14 residues. CDR1 and CDR2 from the germline V gene are MNHNY and SVGAGI (reference sequence). CDR3 protein: CASKGIAGTGELFF. The CDR3 DNA is TGTGCCAGCAAGGGGATAGCGGGGACCGGGGAGCTGTTTTTT.

This chain joins TRBV4-1 and TRBJ2-7; 10 bases match TRBD2. V lost 2 bases to trimming and J lost 6 bases; unmatched junction nucleotides: 13. The CDR3 is 17 amino acids. Germline lookup yields CDR1 MGHRA and CDR2 YSYEKL. The CDR3 DNA is TGCGCCAGCAGCCAAATCTATCAAGCGGGGGGGCTGGGCGAGCAGTACTTC. Protein: CASSQIYQAGGLGEQYF.

The genes are TRBV6-5 and TRBJ2-7; 10 nucleotides align to TRBD1. Germline trimming cut 5 bases from V and 9 bases from J; bases unmatched to any gene: 10. This CDR3 is built from 14 residues. Germline lookup yields CDR1 MNHEY and CDR2 SVGAGI. CDR3 sequence reads: CASSRDRGYIGQYF. The CDR3 DNA reads as TGTGCCAGCAGTCGGGACAGGGGCTATATCGGGCAGTACTTC.